This TCR beta chain comes out of a study of T cells in localized non-small cell lung cancer. Germline V gene data show CDR1 as LNHDA and CDR2 as SQIVND (reference sequence). The CDR3 contains 14 residues. Deletions cut 8 bases from V and 12 bases from J, with 20 bases between. Only in-frame clones appear in the TCRdb table, and some are missing; sequencing was by immunoSEQ multiplex PCR. This sample carries some 11,000 clones, 90% to 95% of them seen once, and the ten largest clones take roughly an eighth. The source of this sequence is a male donor at least 60 years old with stage III lung adenocarcinoma. The sample in question was peripheral blood, obtained before any cancer treatment. The chain carries TRBV19 and TRBJ2-6; D is unresolved. CDR3 in DNA: TGTGCCAGTCGTCCGACCGGGCCCAACGCCGTCCTGACTTTC. Its protein is CASRPTGPNAVLTF.